This T cell receptor (beta chain) was profiled in a study of human T cells and chemical hapten exposure. About the study: DPC (0.01%) was patch tested on the upper back and read at 6 days.

Time point denoted: patch test 2, 6 weeks after DPC sensitization. Noted treatment: therapeutic diphenylcyclopropenone sensitization with weekly scalp DPC. Unseparated into fractions, whole blood served as the source from which total RNA was extracted. Looked up from germline, CDR1 is MNHEY and CDR2 is SMNVEV (reference sequence). CDR3 length: 16 amino acids. Trimming pared 5 bases from V and 4 bases from J, leaving 15 bases between. This clonotype appeared many times. TCRdb used MiXCR to reprocess the RACE reads, holding one entry per CDR3 protein. This table has nearly 85,000 distinct CDR3 sequences, 9.5% to 13% appearing once.

The origin of this receptor is a man younger than 35 with alopecia areata. Some clones in this sample may be carry-over from other donors' samples. The material was whole blood, obtained in connection with sensitization to the hapten diphenylcyclopropenone (DPC). The chain links TRBV27 to TRBJ1-6; no definite D call. CDR3 nucleotides: TGTGCCAGCAGTGACCGACCGGTACCTTATAATTCACCCCTCCACTTT. It specifies CASSDRPVPYNSPLHF.